Listed below are T cell receptor beta chains from one sample, sequenced in a study of type 1 regulatory T cells. The antigens these receptors bind are not known. Via MiXCR, TCRdb re-called the reads, giving one row per CDR3 protein. The repertoire holds roughly 46,000 distinct CDR3 sequences, with 9.5% to 15% as singletons. The source material was cultured non-Tr1 T cells, either the whole culture or a sorted T cell fraction (not recorded which). The receptors were sampled from a human donor in good health. The CDR3 runs from the conserved cysteine through the conserved F or W. Each record gives: V gene, J gene, CDR3 protein.

TRBV6-1	TRBJ1-4	CASSEDWVKKLFF
TRBV7-3	TRBJ2-7	CASSSSRGYEQYF
TRBV5-1	TRBJ2-1	CASSPRGSGIESEQFF
TRBV5-1	TRBJ1-4	CASSLDVSLNEKLFF
TRBV6-1	TRBJ2-3	CASRTGWTDTQYF
TRBV5-1	TRBJ2-5	CASSLLTGRQETQYF
TRBV5-1	TRBJ2-7	CASSFGSSYEQYF
TRBV18	TRBJ2-5	CASSRGKETQYF
TRBV20-1	TRBJ2-7	CSANSIYEQYF
TRBV9	TRBJ2-1	CASSEREGTYNEQFF
TRBV6-1	TRBJ1-5	CASVLEGRDNQPQHF
TRBV7-9	TRBJ2-1	CASSSTSGYNEQFF
TRBV19	TRBJ2-4	CASSGTRDIQYF
TRBV20-1	TRBJ2-1	CSARETSGSYRFF
TRBV2	TRBJ2-2	CASSESGNTGELFF
TRBV7-9	TRBJ2-1	CASSLDGREFDEQFF
TRBV11-1	TRBJ2-5	CASSFGERQETQYF
TRBV7-2	TRBJ2-1	CASSFSPSNNEQFF
TRBV14	TRBJ2-7	CASSPKGAEQYF
TRBV29-1	TRBJ2-4	CSGTSQNIQYF
TRBV5-1	TRBJ2-1	CASSQGPAGVGEQFF
TRBV5-1	TRBJ2-1	CASSLAWGRDSYNEQFF
TRBV15	TRBJ2-1	CATSREGLLAYNEQFF
TRBV5-1	TRBJ2-3	CASSFLPSSTDTQYF
TRBV2	TRBJ1-5	CASRGQGGQPQHF
TRBV30	TRBJ2-5	CAWSPKETQYF